This T cell receptor (beta chain) is drawn from a study of cytomegalovirus exposure and HLA in healthy donors. Study-level results: No immune exposure information besides CMV serostatus was available.

The study ran its PCR with 60 Vbeta and 13 Jbeta primers. Clones were read by immunoSEQ multiplex PCR, and TCRdb kept only the in-frame ones, dropping some. The data hold under 250,000 clones, with about 77% observed a single time. Only a few counts were recorded for this clone. Its antigen is unknown. Trimming pared 3 bases from V and 3 bases from J, leaving 9 bases between. This CDR3 is built from 14 residues. Germline V gene data show CDR1 as LNHDA and CDR2 as SQIVND (reference sequence). Sequencing used PBMCs. The clonotype comes from a young woman in good health and CMV-seronegative. V gene TRBV19 combines with J gene TRBJ1-5; tentative D call: TRBD1 (6 bases). DNA of the CDR3: TGTGCCAGTAGTATCACAGGGCCCAATCAGCCCCAGCATTTT. As protein: CASSITGPNQPQHF.